The 27 T cell receptor beta chains reported below all come from one sample, sequenced in a study of T cell repertoires in cytomegalovirus infection. Using its own MiXCR run on the reads, TCRdb lists one record per CDR3 protein. Altogether roughly 500,000 distinct CDR3 sequences are present, 15% to 20% being singletons, with the ten largest covering approximately 24%. Source material: CD8+ T cells from PBMCs. These TCRs come from a human donor in good health (CMV status not recorded). Some clones in this sample may be carry-over from other donors' samples.

This clonotype came up many times. The V call is TRBV7-6, the J call TRBJ2-7; no clear D gene. Trimming left V 1 base short and J 0 bases short, with 7 bases between. The CDR3 is 14 residues long. The germline V gene encodes CDR1 SGHVS and CDR2 FNYEAQ. CDR3 protein: CASSLGWGSYEQYF. The CDR3 region has the DNA TGTGCCAGCAGCTTAGGGTGGGGCTCCTACGAGCAGTACTTC.

This clonotype has a handful of counts. This chain uses TRBV19 with TRBJ1-1; the D gene is possibly TRBD1 (5 bases). Germline loops: CDR1 LNHDA, CDR2 SQIVND (reference sequence). V dropped 6 bases and J dropped 1 base, with 12 bases sitting between them. The CDR3 runs to 14 residues. The CDR3 nucleotides are TGTGCCAGTAGAGGACTCCAGGGGAACACTGAAGCTTTCTTT. Protein sequence: CASRGLQGNTEAFF.

In this sample, this clonotype turned up many times. The J gene is TRBJ2-3, the V gene TRBV7-9; D possibly uses TRBD1 or TRBD2 (5 bases each). The V end was cut by 1 base, the J end by 6 bases, with 11 bases between. The CDR3 covers 14 residues. CDR1 is SEHNR and CDR2 is FQNEAQ in the germline V gene (reference sequence). The CDR3: CASSLGGWDDTQYF. The CDR3 DNA follows: TGTGCCAGCAGCTTAGGGGGCTGGGACGATACGCAGTATTTT.

Many counts were recorded for this clonotype. This rearrangement joins TRBV12-3 or TRBV12-4 to TRBJ2-3, with unresolved D. V shed 10 bases and J shed 0 bases, with 11 bases lying between them. This CDR3 is 13 amino acids long. The CDR3 nucleotides are TGTGCCACCGACGGTCCTAGCACAGATACGCAGTATTTT. Translating it yields CATDGPSTDTQYF.

This clonotype was found many times. This chain links TRBV28 with TRBJ2-7; no firm D call. V gave up 2 bases and J gave up 2 bases, with 13 bases separating them. CDR1 is MDHEN and CDR2 is SYDVKM in the germline V gene. CDR3 size: 15 residues. The CDR3 DNA follows: TGTGCCAGCAGTTTAGACCTCCCCGGAACCTACGAGCAGTACTTC. It translates to CASSLDLPGTYEQYF.

This clonotype was observed a handful of times. As DNA, the CDR3 is TGTGCCAGCAGCCTCGGGATCGGGGAAACTGAAGCTTTCTTT. Encoded protein: CASSLGIGETEAFF. The chain has TRBV6-6 and TRBJ1-1; the D is unclear. The germline V gene encodes CDR1 MNHNY and CDR2 SVGAGI (reference sequence). The CDR3 runs to 14 residues. Trimming cost V 6 bases and J 5 bases, with 16 bases left between them.

The chain recombines TRBV7-9 with TRBJ2-1; maybe TRBD2 (5 bases). V was trimmed by 2 bases and J by 7 bases, leaving 9 bases between them. The CDR3 runs 13 residues. Germline V lookup: CDR1 SEHNR, CDR2 FQNEAQ (reference sequence). Here the CDR3 reads CASSLSSSNEQFF. CDR3 coding DNA: TGTGCCAGCAGCTTATCTAGCAGTAATGAGCAGTTCTTC.

In DNA, the CDR3 is TGTGCCAGCAGCCGCGCCGACGCCCAGAGCATGAACACTGAAGCTTTCTTT. This sequence encodes CASSRADAQSMNTEAFF. The rearrangement joins TRBV6-5 to TRBJ1-1, with D unresolved. Germline CDR1 reads MNHEY; CDR2 reads SVGAGI. Deletions cut 6 bases from V and 0 bases from J, with 20 bases between. The CDR3 consists of 17 residues.

The chain recombines TRBV5-1 with TRBJ2-1, with 12 bases lining up with TRBD2. V trimming: 2 bases; J trimming: 2 bases; junction bases outside the gene matches: 5. Germline lookup yields CDR1 SGHRS and CDR2 YFSETQ. The CDR3 length is 17 residues. The DNA for the CDR3 is TGCGCCAGCAGCTTAACTAGCGGGGGGCTCCCCTACAATGAGCAGTTCTTC. Translation gives CASSLTSGGLPYNEQFF.

Many counts were recorded for this clonotype. The chain uses TRBV12-3 or TRBV12-4 and TRBJ2-3; no definite D call. Between the trimmed V and J ends, which lost 5 bases and 6 bases, there was a span of 9 bases. The CDR3 loop spans 12 amino acids. The CDR3 bases are TGTGCCAGCAGTCCCCAGTTGGATACGCAGTATTTT. Translating it yields CASSPQLDTQYF.

A few counts support this clonotype. The chain employs TRBV4-2 and TRBJ1-5, with D perhaps matching TRBD1 (5 bases). The CDR3 spans 15 residues. Trimming pared 3 bases from V and 1 base from J, leaving 10 bases between. The germline CDR1 and CDR2 sequences are LGHNA and YNFKEQ. CDR3 in DNA: TGTGCCAGCAGCCACCAGGGTCGAAGCAATCAGCCCCAGCATTTT. It yields the protein CASSHQGRSNQPQHF.

This clonotype was counted ten times or more. This CDR3 reads CASSYSKEAFF. The CDR3 DNA reads as TGTGCCAGCAGTTACTCTAAGGAAGCTTTCTTT. The chain employs TRBV6-6 and TRBJ1-1; D uncertain. This CDR3 spans 11 amino acids. Per the germline V gene, CDR1 is MNHNY and CDR2 is SVGAGI (reference sequence). Between the trimmed V and J ends, which lost 0 bases and 8 bases, there was a span of 4 bases.

This clonotype showed up just a few times. The DNA for the CDR3 is TGCGCCAGCAGCTTGGGGCGGGAACCCCTCCACTTT. Translated: CASSLGREPLHF. The chain recombines TRBV5-1 with TRBJ1-6, with unresolved D. Trimming pared 0 bases from V and 12 bases from J, leaving 7 bases between. CDR1 and CDR2 (germline): SGHRS, YFSETQ. This CDR3 spans 12 amino acids.

Many counts were recorded for this clonotype. This chain connects TRBV12-3 or TRBV12-4 to TRBJ2-7; TRBD1 is a possible D gene (5 bases). CDR3 length equals 13 residues. Trimming took 4 bases from V and 2 from J, leaving 9 bases between them. CDR3 nucleotide sequence: TGTGCCAGCAGTTCGGACACCCCCTACGAGCAGTACTTC. This encodes CASSSDTPYEQYF.

The sample holds many counts of this clonotype. The chain carries TRBV2 and TRBJ2-2, with a weak D call TRBD1 (6 bases). Germline V gene lookup returns CDR1 SNHLY and CDR2 FYNNEI. The CDR3 runs 17 residues. V dropped 2 bases and J dropped 0 bases, with 13 bases sitting between them. The CDR3 nucleotides read TGTGCCAGCAGTGAATCCGCTGGACAGACGAACACCGGGGAGCTGTTTTTT. This translates into CASSESAGQTNTGELFF.

This clonotype was picked up a small number of times. The chain carries TRBV14 and TRBJ2-7, with 14 bases matching TRBD2. CDR1 SGHDN and CDR2 FVKESK come from the germline V gene. V trimming: 3 bases; J trimming: 9 bases; junction bases outside the gene matches: 13. The CDR3 has 17 amino acids. The CDR3 is CASSQGSGLAGGSWQYF. CDR3 DNA sequence: TGTGCCAGCAGCCAGGGGTCCGGACTAGCGGGAGGTTCTTGGCAGTACTTC.

This rearrangement joins TRBV6-2 or TRBV6-3 to TRBJ2-7; 11 positions agree with TRBD1. Trimming removed 2 bases from V and 3 bases from J; junction bases left unmatched: 3. This CDR3 comprises 15 residues. Germline V gene data show CDR1 as MNHEY and CDR2 as SVGEGT. The chain's CDR3 is CASSYPGTGGYEQYF. DNA for the CDR3: TGTGCCAGCAGTTACCCCGGGACAGGGGGCTACGAGCAGTACTTC.

This clonotype was seen at least ten times. This chain uses TRBV15 with TRBJ2-3, with 7 positions matching TRBD2. After removal of 4 bases from V and 0 bases from J, the junction contained 13 bases not matched to a gene. Germline V gives CDR1 LNHNV, CDR2 YYDKDF (reference sequence). The CDR3 has 18 residues. CDR3 protein: CATSNRDYQSLSTDTQYF. CDR3 DNA: TGTGCCACCAGCAACCGGGACTACCAATCACTTAGCACAGATACGCAGTATTTT.

The chain carries TRBV29-1 and TRBJ2-2; D is unresolved. CDR1 SQVTM and CDR2 ANQGSEA come from the germline V gene. Trimming removed 4 bases at V and 3 bases at J, with 9 bases between. The CDR3 is 13 amino acids. The CDR3 sequence: CSVVFADTGELFF. The CDR3 DNA is TGCAGCGTTGTTTTTGCGGACACCGGGGAGCTGTTTTTT.

For the CDR3, the DNA is TGTGCCAGTAGAGGCAAGACTAACTATGGCTACACCTTC. Translated: CASRGKTNYGYTF. The gene calls are TRBV19 and TRBJ1-2; D ambiguous. The V gene's germline CDR1 is LNHDA and CDR2 SQIVND (reference sequence). CDR3 length equals 13 residues. Trimming removed 6 bases from V and 0 bases from J, with 8 bases in between.

This clonotype was observed many times. This sequence joins TRBV7-9 and TRBJ2-7, with 8 positions matching TRBD1. There are 12 residues in the CDR3. With 8 bases clipped from V and 1 base from J, the junction kept 1 base outside the gene matches. Per germline, CDR1 SEHNR and CDR2 FQNEAQ (reference sequence). CDR3 nucleotides: TGTGCCAGCCGGGACAGGTCCTACGAGCAGTACTTC. Its protein is CASRDRSYEQYF.

The chain combines TRBV28 with TRBJ1-4; the D gene is possibly TRBD1 (5 bases). The CDR3 contains 13 residues. Per the germline V gene, CDR1 is MDHEN and CDR2 is SYDVKM. Trimming took off 8 bases at V and 8 bases at J, with 15 bases between the two ends. DNA for the CDR3: TGTGCCAGCTATCGGGGGGTTGGCGAAAAACTGTTTTTT. Translation gives CASYRGVGEKLFF.

This clonotype was seen at least ten times. The V and J genes are TRBV11-2 and TRBJ2-3; the D gene is possibly TRBD2 (6 bases). Trimming pared 4 bases from V and 0 bases from J, leaving 17 bases between. From germline, CDR1 is SGHAT and CDR2 FQNNGV. The CDR3 is made up of 17 amino acids. CDR3 DNA: TGTGCCAGCAGCTCCATCTCTGTGCGGGGAAGCACAGATACGCAGTATTTT. It encodes CASSSISVRGSTDTQYF.

This sequence joins TRBV7-4 and TRBJ1-2; 11 nucleotides line up with TRBD1. The V and J ends lost 5 bases and 3 bases, in that order; junction bases with no gene match: 5. The CDR3 covers 15 residues. Germline V gene sequence: CDR1 SGHVT, CDR2 SQSDAQ. Here the CDR3 DNA reads TGTGCCAGCAGCAATGGGACAGGGGGATACTATGGCTACACCTTC. Translating gives CASSNGTGGYYGYTF.

V usage is TRBV27 and J usage is TRBJ1-5; no firm D call. The V and J ends lost 6 bases and 0 bases respectively, with 12 bases between them. This CDR3 has 15 residues. Per the germline V gene, CDR1 is MNHEY and CDR2 is SMNVEV (reference sequence). CDR3 amino acids: CASSRAGNSNQPQHF. CDR3 DNA sequence: TGTGCCAGCAGCCGCGCCGGCAATAGCAATCAGCCCCAGCATTTT.

The CDR3 is CASSVGLAGLLGETQYF. The CDR3 DNA reads TGTGCCAGCAGCGTGGGACTAGCGGGTCTTCTAGGAGAGACCCAGTACTTC. The chain joins TRBV5-5 to TRBJ2-5, with 12 bases matching TRBD2. Germline V CDR1 and CDR2: SGHKS, YYEKEE (reference sequence). This CDR3 has 17 residues. The trim removed 4 bases at V and 4 bases at J, leaving 11 bases unmatched.

The sample holds many counts of this clonotype. This chain uses TRBV12-5 with TRBJ2-7; no clear D gene. Between the trimmed V and J ends, which lost 1 base and 2 bases, there was a span of 15 bases. This CDR3 comprises 16 residues. From germline, CDR1 is LGHNT and CDR2 FRNRAP. The CDR3 reads CASGLAGSGLPYEQYF. In DNA, the CDR3 is TGTGCTAGTGGTTTGGCCGGGTCGGGCCTCCCCTACGAGCAGTACTTC.